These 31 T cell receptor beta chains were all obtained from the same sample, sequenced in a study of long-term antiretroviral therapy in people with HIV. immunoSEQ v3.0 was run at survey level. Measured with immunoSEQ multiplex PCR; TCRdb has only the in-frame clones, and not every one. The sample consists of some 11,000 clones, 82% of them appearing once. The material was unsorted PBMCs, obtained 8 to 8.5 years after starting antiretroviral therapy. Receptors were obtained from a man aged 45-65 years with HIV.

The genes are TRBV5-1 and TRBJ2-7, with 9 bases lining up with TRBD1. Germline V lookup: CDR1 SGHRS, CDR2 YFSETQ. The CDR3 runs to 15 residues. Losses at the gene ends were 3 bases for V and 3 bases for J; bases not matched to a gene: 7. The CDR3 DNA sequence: TGCGCCAGCAGCTCTACGGACAGGGGCGACTACGAGCAGTACTTC. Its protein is CASSSTDRGDYEQYF. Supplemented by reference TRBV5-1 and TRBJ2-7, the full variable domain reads KAGVTQTPRYLIKTRGQQVTLSCSPISGHRSVSWYQQTPGQGLQFLFEYFSETQRNKGNFPGRFSGRQFSNSRSEMNVSTLELGDSALYLCASSSTDRGDYEQYFGPGTRLTVT.

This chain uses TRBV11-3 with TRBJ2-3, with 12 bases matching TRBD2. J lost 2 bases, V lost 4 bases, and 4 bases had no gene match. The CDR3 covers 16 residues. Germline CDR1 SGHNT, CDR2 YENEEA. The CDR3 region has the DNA TGTGCCAGCAGCTCCGGACTAGCGGGACCCACAGATACGCAGTATTTT. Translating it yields CASSSGLAGPTDTQYF.

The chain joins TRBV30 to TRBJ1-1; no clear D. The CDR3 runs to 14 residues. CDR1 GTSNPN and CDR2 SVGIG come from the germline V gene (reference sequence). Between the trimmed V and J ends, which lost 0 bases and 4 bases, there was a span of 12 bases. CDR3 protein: CAWSVRGVPTEAFF. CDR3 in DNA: TGTGCCTGGAGTGTACGTGGGGTCCCCACTGAAGCTTTCTTT. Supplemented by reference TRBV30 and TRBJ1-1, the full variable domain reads SQTIHQWPATLVQPVGSPLSLECTVEGTSNPNLYWYRQAAGRGLQLLFYSVGIGQISSEVPQNLSASRPQDRQFILSSKKLLLSDSGFYLCAWSVRGVPTEAFFGQGTRLTVV.

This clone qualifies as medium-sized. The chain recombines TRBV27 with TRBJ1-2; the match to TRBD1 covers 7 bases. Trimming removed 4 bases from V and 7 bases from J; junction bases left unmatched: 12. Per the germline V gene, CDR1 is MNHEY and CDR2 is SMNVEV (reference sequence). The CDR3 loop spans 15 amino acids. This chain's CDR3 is CASSWGSTGARGYTF. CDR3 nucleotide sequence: TGTGCCAGCAGTTGGGGGTCCACAGGGGCCCGTGGCTACACCTTC.

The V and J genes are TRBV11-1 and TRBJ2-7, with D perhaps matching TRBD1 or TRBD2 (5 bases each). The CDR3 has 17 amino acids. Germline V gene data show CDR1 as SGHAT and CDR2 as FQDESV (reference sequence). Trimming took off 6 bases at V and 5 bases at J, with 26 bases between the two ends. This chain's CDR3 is CASSLRDHTIGRDEQYF. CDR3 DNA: TGTGCCAGCAGTTTAAGGGACCACACGATAGGTCGGGACGAGCAGTACTTC.

CDR3 sequence reads: CSVEERFEQYF. The CDR3 DNA reads as TGCAGCGTTGAAGAACGTTTCGAGCAGTACTTC. The V call is TRBV29-1, the J call TRBJ2-7; D uncertain. The CDR3 contains 11 residues. Per the germline V gene, CDR1 is SQVTM and CDR2 is ANQGSEA. With 0 bases removed from V and 6 bases from J, the gap between germline ends came to 6 bases.

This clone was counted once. Here the CDR3 reads CASSSWDEQYF. In DNA, the CDR3 is TGTGCCAGCAGCTCCTGGGACGAGCAGTACTTC. The genes are TRBV6-5 and TRBJ2-7; no clear D. CDR3 size: 11 residues. V was pared by 6 bases and J by 5 bases, with 8 bases between. Germline values: CDR1 MNHEY, CDR2 SVGAGI.

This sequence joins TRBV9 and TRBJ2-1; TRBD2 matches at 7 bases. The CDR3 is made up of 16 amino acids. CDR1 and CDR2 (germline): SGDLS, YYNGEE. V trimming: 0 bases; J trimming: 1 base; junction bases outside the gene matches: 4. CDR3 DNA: TGTGCCAGCAGCGTAGCTTTGGGGGGGTCCTACAATGAGCAGTTCTTC. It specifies CASSVALGGSYNEQFF.

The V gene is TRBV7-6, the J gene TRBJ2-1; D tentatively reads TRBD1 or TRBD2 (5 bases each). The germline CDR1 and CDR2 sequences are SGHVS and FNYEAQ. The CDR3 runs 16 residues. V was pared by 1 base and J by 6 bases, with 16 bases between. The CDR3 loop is CASSLEGSQRGNEQFF. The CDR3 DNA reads TGTGCCAGCAGCTTAGAGGGCAGCCAGAGGGGCAATGAGCAGTTCTTC.

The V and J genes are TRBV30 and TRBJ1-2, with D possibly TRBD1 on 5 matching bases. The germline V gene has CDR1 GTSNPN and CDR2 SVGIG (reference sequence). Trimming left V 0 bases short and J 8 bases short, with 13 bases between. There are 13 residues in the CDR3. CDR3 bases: TGTGCCTGGAGTGTACTCCGGACAAGCGGCTACACCTTC. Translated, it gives CAWSVLRTSGYTF.

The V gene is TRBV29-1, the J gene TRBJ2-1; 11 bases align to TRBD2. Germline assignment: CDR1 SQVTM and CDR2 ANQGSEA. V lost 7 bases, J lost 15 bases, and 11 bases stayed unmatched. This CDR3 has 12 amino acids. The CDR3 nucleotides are TGCAGCGCGCCAGCTAGCGGGGGGCGTCTGTTCTTC. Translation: CSAPASGGRLFF.

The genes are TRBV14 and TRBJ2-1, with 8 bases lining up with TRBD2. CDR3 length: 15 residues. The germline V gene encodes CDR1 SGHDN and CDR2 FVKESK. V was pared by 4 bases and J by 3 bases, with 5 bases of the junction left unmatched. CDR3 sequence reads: CASSPRGALYNEQFF. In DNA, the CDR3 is TGTGCCAGCAGCCCGCGGGGGGCCCTCTACAATGAGCAGTTCTTC.

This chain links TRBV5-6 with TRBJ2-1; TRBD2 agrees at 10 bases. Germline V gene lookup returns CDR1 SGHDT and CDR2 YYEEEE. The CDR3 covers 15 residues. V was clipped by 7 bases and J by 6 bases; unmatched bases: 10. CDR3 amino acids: CASYPLAGVFNEQFF. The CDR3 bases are TGTGCCAGCTACCCCCTAGCGGGGGTGTTCAATGAGCAGTTCTTC.

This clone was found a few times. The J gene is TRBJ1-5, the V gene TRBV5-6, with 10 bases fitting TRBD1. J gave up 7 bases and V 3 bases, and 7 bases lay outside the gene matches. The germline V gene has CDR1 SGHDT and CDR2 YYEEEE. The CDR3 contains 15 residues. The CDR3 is CASSYGTGVEQPQHF. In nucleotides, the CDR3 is TGTGCCAGCAGCTACGGGACAGGGGTAGAACAGCCCCAGCATTTT. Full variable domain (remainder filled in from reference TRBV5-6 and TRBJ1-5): DAGVTQSPTHLIKTRGQQVTLRCSPKSGHDTVSWYQQALGQGPQFIFQYYEEEERQRGNFPDRFSGHQFPNYSSELNVNALLLGDSALYLCASSYGTGVEQPQHFGDGTRLSIL.

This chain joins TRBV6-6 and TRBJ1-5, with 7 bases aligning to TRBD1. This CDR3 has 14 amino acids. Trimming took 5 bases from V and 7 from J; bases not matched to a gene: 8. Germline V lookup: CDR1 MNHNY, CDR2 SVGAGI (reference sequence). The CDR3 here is CASSQPGGGQPQHF. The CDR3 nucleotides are TGTGCCAGCAGTCAACCAGGGGGAGGGCAGCCCCAGCATTTT.

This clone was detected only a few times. In DNA, the CDR3 is TGCGCCAGCAGTGAGTCAGGACGGGGCTTCTCCTACGAGCAGTACTTC. It encodes CASSESGRGFSYEQYF. The chain couples TRBV10-2 to TRBJ2-7, with D perhaps matching TRBD1 or TRBD2 (5 bases each). V lost 0 bases and J 0 bases, leaving 12 bases between the germline ends. Germline loops: CDR1 WSHSY, CDR2 SAAADI. The CDR3 is 16 amino acids.

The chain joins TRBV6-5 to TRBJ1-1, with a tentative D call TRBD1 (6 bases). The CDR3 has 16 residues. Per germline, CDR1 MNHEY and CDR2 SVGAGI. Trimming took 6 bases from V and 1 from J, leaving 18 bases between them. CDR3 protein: CASSYREQLPNTEAFF. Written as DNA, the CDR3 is TGTGCCAGCAGCTACAGGGAGCAACTTCCGAACACTGAAGCTTTCTTT.

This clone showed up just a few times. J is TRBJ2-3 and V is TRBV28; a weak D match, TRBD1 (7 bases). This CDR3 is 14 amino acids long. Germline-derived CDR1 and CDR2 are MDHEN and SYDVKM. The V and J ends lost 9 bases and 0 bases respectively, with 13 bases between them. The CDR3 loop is CASRSGGSTDTQYF. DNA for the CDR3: TGTGCCAGTCGTTCAGGGGGGAGCACAGATACGCAGTATTTT.

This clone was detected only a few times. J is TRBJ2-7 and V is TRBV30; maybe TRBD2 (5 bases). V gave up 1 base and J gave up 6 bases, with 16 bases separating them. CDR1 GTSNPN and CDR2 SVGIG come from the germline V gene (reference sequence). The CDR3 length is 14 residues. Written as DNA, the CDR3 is TGTGCCTGGAGTGGGGCTGGGAGACTTATCGAGCAGTACTTC. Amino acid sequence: CAWSGAGRLIEQYF.

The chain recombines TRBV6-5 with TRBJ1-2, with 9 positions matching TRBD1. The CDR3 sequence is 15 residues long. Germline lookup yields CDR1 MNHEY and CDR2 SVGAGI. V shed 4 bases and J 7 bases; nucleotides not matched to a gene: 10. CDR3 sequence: CASSSWTGVWVGYTF. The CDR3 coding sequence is TGTGCCAGCAGTTCCTGGACAGGGGTTTGGGTTGGCTACACCTTC.

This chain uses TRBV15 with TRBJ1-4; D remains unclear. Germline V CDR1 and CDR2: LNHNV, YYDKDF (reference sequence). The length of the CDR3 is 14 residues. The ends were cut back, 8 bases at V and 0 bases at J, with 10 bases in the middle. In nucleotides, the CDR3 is TGTGCCACCTCCCTCTGGGCAACTAATGAAAAACTGTTTTTT. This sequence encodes CATSLWATNEKLFF.

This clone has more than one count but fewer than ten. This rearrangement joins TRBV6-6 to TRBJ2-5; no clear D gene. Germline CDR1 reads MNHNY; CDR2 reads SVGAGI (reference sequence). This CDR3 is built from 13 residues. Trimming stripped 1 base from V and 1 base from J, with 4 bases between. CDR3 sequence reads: CASSYYFQETQYF. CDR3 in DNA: TGTGCCAGCAGTTACTATTTCCAAGAGACCCAGTACTTC.

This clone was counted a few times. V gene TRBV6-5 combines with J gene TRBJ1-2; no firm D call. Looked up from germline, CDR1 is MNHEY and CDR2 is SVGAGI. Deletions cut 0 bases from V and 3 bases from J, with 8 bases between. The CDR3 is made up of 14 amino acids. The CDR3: CASSYSNTDYGYTF. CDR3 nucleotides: TGTGCCAGCAGTTACTCGAATACAGACTATGGCTACACCTTC.

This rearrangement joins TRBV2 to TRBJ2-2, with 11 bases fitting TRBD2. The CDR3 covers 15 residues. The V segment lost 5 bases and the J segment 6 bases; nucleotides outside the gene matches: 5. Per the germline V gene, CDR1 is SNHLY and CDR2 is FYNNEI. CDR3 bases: TGTGCCAGCAGTTTAGCGGGGGGGCGCCCCGGGGAGCTGTTTTTT. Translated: CASSLAGGRPGELFF.

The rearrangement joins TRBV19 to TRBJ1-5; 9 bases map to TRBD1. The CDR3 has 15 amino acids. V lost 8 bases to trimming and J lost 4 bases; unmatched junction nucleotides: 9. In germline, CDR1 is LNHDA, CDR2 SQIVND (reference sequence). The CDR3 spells CASLRTGDPNQPQHF. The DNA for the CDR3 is TGTGCCAGTCTACGGACAGGGGACCCTAATCAGCCCCAGCATTTT.

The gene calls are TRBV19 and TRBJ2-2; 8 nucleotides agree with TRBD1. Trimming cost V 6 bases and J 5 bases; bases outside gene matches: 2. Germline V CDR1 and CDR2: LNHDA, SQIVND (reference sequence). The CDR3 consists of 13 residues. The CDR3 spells CASRDRATGELFF. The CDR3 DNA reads TGTGCCAGTAGGGACAGGGCGACCGGGGAGCTGTTTTTT.

The CDR3 nucleotides are TGTGCCAGCAGCTTAGCGACCAGGGGGCTGGGACAGCCCCAGCATTTT. Protein product: CASSLATRGLGQPQHF. The gene calls are TRBV7-2 and TRBJ1-5, with TRBD1 matching 8 bases. Trimming removed 0 bases from V and 7 bases from J; junction bases left unmatched: 8. CDR3 length equals 16 residues. Per germline, CDR1 SGHTA and CDR2 FQGNSA.

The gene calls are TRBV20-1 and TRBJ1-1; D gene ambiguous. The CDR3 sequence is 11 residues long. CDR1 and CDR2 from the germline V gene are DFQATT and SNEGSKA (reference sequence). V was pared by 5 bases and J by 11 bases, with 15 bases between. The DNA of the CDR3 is TGCAGTGCTCGCACTCCAGTGGGGGCTTTCTTT. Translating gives CSARTPVGAFF.

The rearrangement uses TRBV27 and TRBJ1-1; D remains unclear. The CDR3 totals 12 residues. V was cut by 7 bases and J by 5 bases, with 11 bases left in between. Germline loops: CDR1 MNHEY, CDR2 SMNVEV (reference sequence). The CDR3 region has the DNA TGTGCCAGCATGACATTTGGGACTGAAGCTTTCTTT. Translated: CASMTFGTEAFF.

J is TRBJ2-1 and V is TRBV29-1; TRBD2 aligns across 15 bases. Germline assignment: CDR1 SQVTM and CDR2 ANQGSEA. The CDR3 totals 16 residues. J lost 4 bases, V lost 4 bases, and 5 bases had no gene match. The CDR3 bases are TGCAGCGTTGCTGGGACTAGCGGGGGGCCATACAATGAGCAGTTCTTC. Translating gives CSVAGTSGGPYNEQFF.

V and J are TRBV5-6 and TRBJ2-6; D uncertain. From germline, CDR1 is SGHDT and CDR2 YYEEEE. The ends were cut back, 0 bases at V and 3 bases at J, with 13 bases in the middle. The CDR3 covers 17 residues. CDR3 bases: TGTGCCAGCAGCTTGGCTGCAGCGTTTTATGGGGCCAACGTCCTGACTTTC. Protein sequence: CASSLAAAFYGANVLTF.